A selection of T cell receptor beta chains follows, all from one sample in a study of blood T cell repertoires in COVID-19. The repertoire was sequenced with immunoSEQ multiplex PCR; TCRdb's copy has only in-frame clones and lacks some. Of 210,000 or so clones listed, 70% to 90% were seen once; the top ten hold approximately 12%. The sample was peripheral blood. These receptors were obtained from a woman aged 18-35 years who had recovered from COVID-19. The CDR3 runs from the conserved cysteine through the conserved F or W. The order of the fields is D gene, V gene, J gene, clone size, CDR3 protein, CDR3 DNA. D genes are given only for firm matches. The size entry is marked missing in some rows and otherwise reads once, few, many or a size class.

d_call: -
v_call: TRBV10-1
j_call: TRBJ2-1
clone_size: -
cdr3_aa: CASNAGGSYNEQFF
cdr3_nt: TGCGCCAGCAACGCCGGGGGCTCCTACAATGAGCAGTTCTTC

d_call: TRBD1
v_call: TRBV5-1
j_call: TRBJ1-2
clone_size: -
cdr3_aa: CASRDSGGPAYGYTF
cdr3_nt: TGCGCCAGCAGGGACTCAGGGGGCCCGGCCTATGGCTACACCTTC

d_call: TRBD2
v_call: TRBV9
j_call: TRBJ2-5
clone_size: -
cdr3_aa: CASSVAGASGEETQYF
cdr3_nt: TGTGCCAGCAGCGTAGCGGGAGCTAGCGGGGAAGAGACCCAGTACTTC

d_call: TRBD1
v_call: TRBV27
j_call: TRBJ2-3
clone_size: once
cdr3_aa: CASSQGVGRGTDTQYF
cdr3_nt: TGTGCCAGCAGCCAGGGGGTGGGGAGAGGGACAGATACGCAGTATTTT

d_call: TRBD1
v_call: TRBV6-5
j_call: TRBJ1-2
clone_size: -
cdr3_aa: CASSPQGTGYTF
cdr3_nt: TGTGCCAGCAGCCCACAGGGGACGGGCTACACCTTC

d_call: TRBD1
v_call: TRBV7-9
j_call: TRBJ1-6
clone_size: -
cdr3_aa: CASSSPKQGSDSPLHF
cdr3_nt: TGTGCCAGCAGCTCACCAAAACAGGGGTCTGATTCACCCCTCCACTTT

d_call: TRBD2
v_call: TRBV11-2
j_call: TRBJ2-3
clone_size: -
cdr3_aa: CASSLEAGFRTDTQYF
cdr3_nt: TGTGCCAGCAGCTTAGAAGCGGGGTTCCGGACAGATACGCAGTATTTT

d_call: -
v_call: TRBV9
j_call: TRBJ2-3
clone_size: -
cdr3_aa: CASVRLGRTDTQYF
cdr3_nt: TGTGCCAGCGTCAGGCTAGGGAGGACAGATACGCAGTATTTT

d_call: -
v_call: TRBV7-2
j_call: TRBJ2-7
clone_size: once
cdr3_aa: CASSLVSSGIPYEQYF
cdr3_nt: TGTGCCAGCAGCTTAGTTTCCTCAGGGATCCCCTACGAGCAGTACTTC

d_call: -
v_call: TRBV7-3
j_call: TRBJ2-2
clone_size: -
cdr3_aa: CASSPQGIGYTGELFF
cdr3_nt: TGTGCCAGCAGCCCTCAGGGGATAGGGTACACCGGGGAGCTGTTTTTT

d_call: TRBD2
v_call: TRBV5-1
j_call: TRBJ2-3
clone_size: -
cdr3_aa: CASSSAGGADTQYF
cdr3_nt: TGCGCCAGCAGCTCTGCGGGAGGGGCAGATACGCAGTATTTT

d_call: TRBD1
v_call: TRBV18
j_call: TRBJ2-1
clone_size: -
cdr3_aa: CASSPPTGAFYNEQFF
cdr3_nt: TGTGCCAGCTCACCACCGACAGGGGCGTTCTACAATGAGCAGTTCTTC

d_call: -
v_call: TRBV14
j_call: TRBJ2-7
clone_size: -
cdr3_aa: CASSLALGGLSYEQYF
cdr3_nt: TGTGCCAGCAGCCTGGCCCTCGGGGGGCTCTCCTACGAGCAGTACTTC

d_call: TRBD1
v_call: TRBV7-6
j_call: TRBJ1-6
clone_size: -
cdr3_aa: CASSPNPGTGGYSALHF
cdr3_nt: TGTGCCAGCAGCCCAAATCCCGGGACAGGGGGATATTCAGCCCTCCACTTT

d_call: -
v_call: TRBV7-6
j_call: TRBJ2-1
clone_size: -
cdr3_aa: CASSLGLAIINEQFF
cdr3_nt: TGTGCCAGCAGCTTAGGGTTAGCTATAATAAATGAGCAGTTCTTC

d_call: TRBD2
v_call: TRBV19
j_call: TRBJ2-2
clone_size: once
cdr3_aa: CASSGPGLASNTGELFF
cdr3_nt: TGTGCCAGTAGCGGACCGGGACTAGCGAGTAACACCGGGGAGCTGTTTTTT

d_call: TRBD2
v_call: TRBV27
j_call: TRBJ2-1
clone_size: -
cdr3_aa: CASSSLAGAGNEQFF
cdr3_nt: TGTGCCAGCAGTTCCCTAGCGGGAGCTGGAAATGAGCAGTTCTTC

d_call: TRBD1
v_call: TRBV19
j_call: TRBJ2-7
clone_size: -
cdr3_aa: CASSIGPTGAYEQYF
cdr3_nt: TGTGCCAGTAGTATAGGACCGACAGGGGCCTACGAGCAGTACTTC

d_call: -
v_call: TRBV5-1
j_call: TRBJ1-2
clone_size: -
cdr3_aa: CASSLAGVASYGYTF
cdr3_nt: TGCGCCAGCAGCTTGGCCGGGGTTGCCTCTTATGGCTACACCTTC

d_call: -
v_call: TRBV7-2
j_call: TRBJ1-2
clone_size: -
cdr3_aa: CASSLLDARLANYGYTF
cdr3_nt: TGTGCCAGCAGCTTATTAGACGCCAGACTAGCTAACTATGGCTACACCTTC

d_call: -
v_call: TRBV24-1
j_call: TRBJ1-2
clone_size: -
cdr3_aa: CATSETGVYGYTF
cdr3_nt: TGTGCCACCAGTGAGACCGGGGTTTATGGCTACACCTTC

d_call: -
v_call: TRBV19
j_call: TRBJ1-5
clone_size: -
cdr3_aa: CASSTPRVYSNQPQHF
cdr3_nt: TGTGCCAGTAGTACCCCGAGGGTTTATAGCAATCAGCCCCAGCATTTT

d_call: -
v_call: TRBV30
j_call: TRBJ2-7
clone_size: -
cdr3_aa: CAWRQAYEQYF
cdr3_nt: TGTGCCTGGAGGCAGGCCTACGAGCAGTACTTC

d_call: -
v_call: TRBV19
j_call: TRBJ2-7
clone_size: -
cdr3_aa: CASSPLIGSLPYEQYF
cdr3_nt: TGTGCCAGTAGCCCCCTGATCGGGAGCTTACCCTACGAGCAGTACTTC

d_call: TRBD1
v_call: TRBV5-5
j_call: TRBJ1-3
clone_size: once
cdr3_aa: CASSPTGGPGNTIYF
cdr3_nt: TGTGCCAGCAGCCCAACAGGGGGCCCTGGAAACACCATATATTTT

d_call: TRBD2
v_call: TRBV7-9
j_call: TRBJ2-7
clone_size: -
cdr3_aa: CASSHPGLAAYEQYF
cdr3_nt: TGTGCCAGCAGCCATCCGGGACTAGCGGCATACGAGCAGTACTTC

d_call: TRBD2
v_call: TRBV9
j_call: TRBJ2-3
clone_size: -
cdr3_aa: CASSAGLAGEDTQYF
cdr3_nt: TGTGCCAGCAGCGCCGGACTAGCGGGAGAAGATACGCAGTATTTT

d_call: TRBD1
v_call: TRBV12-3/TRBV12-4
j_call: TRBJ1-5
clone_size: once
cdr3_aa: CASSWGQGIPQHF
cdr3_nt: TGTGCCAGCAGTTGGGGACAGGGTATCCCCCAGCATTTT

d_call: TRBD1
v_call: TRBV27
j_call: TRBJ1-1
clone_size: -
cdr3_aa: CASSSADRGPMNTEAFF
cdr3_nt: TGTGCCAGCAGCTCCGCCGACAGGGGGCCGATGAACACTGAAGCTTTCTTT

d_call: TRBD1
v_call: TRBV19
j_call: TRBJ2-2
clone_size: once
cdr3_aa: CASSMGPGQARTGELFF
cdr3_nt: TGTGCCAGTAGTATGGGCCCGGGACAGGCGCGCACCGGGGAGCTGTTTTTT

d_call: TRBD1
v_call: TRBV4-3
j_call: TRBJ2-5
clone_size: -
cdr3_aa: CASSPRTGGGETQYF
cdr3_nt: TGCGCCAGCAGCCCACGGACAGGGGGCGGTGAGACCCAGTACTTC

d_call: -
v_call: TRBV19
j_call: TRBJ1-2
clone_size: -
cdr3_aa: CASSIWRVDYGYTF
cdr3_nt: TGTGCCAGTAGTATCTGGAGGGTCGATTATGGCTACACCTTC

d_call: -
v_call: TRBV9
j_call: TRBJ1-2
clone_size: -
cdr3_aa: CASSVGLEDGYTF
cdr3_nt: TGTGCCAGCAGCGTAGGCCTGGAGGATGGCTACACCTTC

d_call: TRBD1
v_call: TRBV5-6
j_call: TRBJ2-5
clone_size: -
cdr3_aa: CASSLADRGLYGETQYF
cdr3_nt: TGTGCCAGCAGCTTGGCGGACAGGGGCCTCTATGGAGAGACCCAGTACTTC

d_call: -
v_call: TRBV7-6
j_call: TRBJ1-2
clone_size: -
cdr3_aa: CASSPGEGVLRHGYTF
cdr3_nt: TGTGCCAGCAGCCCCGGGGAGGGGGTCCTCCGGCATGGCTACACCTTC

d_call: -
v_call: TRBV27
j_call: TRBJ1-5
clone_size: -
cdr3_aa: CASSLSRAVSNQPQHF
cdr3_nt: TGTGCCAGCAGTTTATCGAGGGCAGTTAGCAATCAGCCCCAGCATTTT

d_call: TRBD2
v_call: TRBV30
j_call: TRBJ2-1
clone_size: -
cdr3_aa: CAWSVIAGVGEQFF
cdr3_nt: TGTGCCTGGAGTGTTATAGCGGGAGTAGGTGAGCAGTTCTTC

d_call: -
v_call: TRBV3-1/TRBV3-2
j_call: TRBJ2-1
clone_size: -
cdr3_aa: CASSPGKREPASYNEQFF
cdr3_nt: TGTGCCAGCAGCCCAGGTAAGAGGGAACCAGCTTCCTACAATGAGCAGTTCTTC

d_call: -
v_call: TRBV13
j_call: TRBJ2-4
clone_size: -
cdr3_aa: CASSPGVAKNIQYF
cdr3_nt: TGTGCCAGCAGCCCCGGAGTAGCCAAAAACATTCAGTACTTC

d_call: TRBD2
v_call: TRBV6-2/TRBV6-3
j_call: TRBJ2-5
clone_size: -
cdr3_aa: CASSTSGRRETQYF
cdr3_nt: TGTGCCAGCAGTACGAGCGGGAGACGAGAGACCCAGTACTTC

d_call: -
v_call: TRBV5-4
j_call: TRBJ2-7
clone_size: -
cdr3_aa: CASSFPSSYEQYF
cdr3_nt: TGTGCCAGCAGCTTCCCTAGCTCCTACGAGCAGTACTTC